This T cell receptor beta chain stems from a study of cytomegalovirus exposure and HLA in healthy donors. The study's findings and limits: The tendency of first-cohort TCR clusters to co-occur in the approximately 110 validation repertoires was the finding of a later analysis. Rare sequences made up most TCRs, while some public TCRs were found in many donors. The study put some 160 TCR beta chains on its list as cytomegalovirus-associated.

Concerning this clone: Antigen: not known.

TCRdb keeps only in-frame clones here, not all; method: immunoSEQ multiplex PCR. The table shows around 150,000 clones, with just over 85% occurring only once. This clonotype was obtained from a woman aged 18-35 years in good health and CMV-seropositive. The sample comprised PBMCs.

CDR3 sequence reads: CASSRGRALADTQYF. CDR3 bases: TGTGCCAGCAGCCGCGGGAGGGCCCTTGCAGATACGCAGTATTTT. This rearrangement joins TRBV5-4 to TRBJ2-3; 9 nucleotides agree with TRBD2. The CDR3 is 15 amino acids. The trim removed 4 bases at V and 4 bases at J, leaving 7 bases unmatched. Germline V gene data show CDR1 as SGHNT and CDR2 as YYREEE (reference sequence).